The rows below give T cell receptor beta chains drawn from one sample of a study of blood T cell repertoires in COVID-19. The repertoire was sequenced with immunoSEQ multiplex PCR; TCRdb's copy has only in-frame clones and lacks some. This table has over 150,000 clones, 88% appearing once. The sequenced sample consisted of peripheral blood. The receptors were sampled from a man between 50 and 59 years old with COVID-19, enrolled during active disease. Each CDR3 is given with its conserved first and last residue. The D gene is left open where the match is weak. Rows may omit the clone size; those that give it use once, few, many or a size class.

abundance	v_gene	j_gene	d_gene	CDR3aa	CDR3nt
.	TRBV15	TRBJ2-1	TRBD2	CATSRDLGTTYNEQFF	TGTGCCACCAGCAGAGATCTTGGGACTACATACAATGAGCAGTTCTTC
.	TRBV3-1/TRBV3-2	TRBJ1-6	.	CASSQAQVSSYNSPLHF	TGTGCCAGCAGCCAAGCCCAGGTGAGCTCCTATAATTCACCCCTCCACTTT
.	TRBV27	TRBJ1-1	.	CASSTGLSNTEAFF	TGTGCCAGCAGTACAGGGCTATCGAACACTGAAGCTTTCTTT
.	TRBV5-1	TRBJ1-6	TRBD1	CASSSLSAGTGSSPLHF	TGCGCCAGCAGCTCCCTGTCCGCCGGGACAGGGAGTTCACCCCTCCACTTT
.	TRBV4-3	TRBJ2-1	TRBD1	CASSQEGTGGGDEQFF	TGCGCCAGCAGCCAGGAAGGGACAGGGGGTGGCGATGAGCAGTTCTTC
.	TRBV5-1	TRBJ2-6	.	CASRRGDRTGANVLTF	TGCGCCAGCAGGCGAGGCGACAGGACTGGGGCCAACGTCCTGACTTTC
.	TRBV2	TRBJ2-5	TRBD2	CASRASGNYQETQYF	TGTGCCAGCAGAGCTAGCGGGAATTACCAAGAGACCCAGTACTTC
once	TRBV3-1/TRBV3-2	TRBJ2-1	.	CASSQVSTEQFF	TGTGCCAGCAGCCAAGTGAGCACTGAGCAGTTCTTC
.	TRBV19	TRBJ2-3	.	CASSIFPGPDTQYF	TGTGCCAGTAGTATATTCCCAGGCCCAGATACGCAGTATTTT
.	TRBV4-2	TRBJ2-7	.	CASSQGQPQAYEQYF	TGTGCCAGCAGCCAAGGACAGCCCCAAGCCTACGAGCAGTACTTC
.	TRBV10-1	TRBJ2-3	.	CASSEGGFGDTQYF	TGCGCCAGCAGTGAGGGAGGGTTTGGAGATACGCAGTATTTT
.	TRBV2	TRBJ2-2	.	CASSEQTTTTGELFF	TGTGCCAGCAGCGAACAGACTACGACCACCGGGGAGCTGTTTTTT
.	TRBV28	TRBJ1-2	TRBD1	CASTPGQGKNYGYTF	TGTGCCAGCACCCCCGGACAGGGAAAAAACTATGGCTACACCTTC
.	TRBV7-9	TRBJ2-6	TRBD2	CASSLAKTSVEEGLTF	TGTGCCAGCAGCTTAGCGAAGACTAGCGTGGAAGAGGGGTTGACTTTC
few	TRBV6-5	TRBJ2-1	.	CASSLGRGYYNEQFF	TGTGCCAGCAGTCTGGGGAGGGGGTATTACAATGAGCAGTTCTTC
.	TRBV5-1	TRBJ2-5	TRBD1	CASSRRTGEETQYF	TGCGCCAGCAGCAGAAGGACAGGGGAAGAGACCCAGTACTTC
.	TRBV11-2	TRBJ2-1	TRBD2	CASSLGGRAGNEQFF	TGTGCCAGCAGCCTCGGGGGGAGGGCGGGCAATGAGCAGTTCTTC
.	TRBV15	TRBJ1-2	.	CATSRAGLQGRGYTF	TGTGCCACCAGCAGAGCTGGGTTGCAGGGGCGAGGCTACACCTTC
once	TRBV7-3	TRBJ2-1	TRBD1	CASSLFQGADNEQFF	TGTGCCAGCAGCTTATTCCAGGGGGCGGATAATGAGCAGTTCTTC
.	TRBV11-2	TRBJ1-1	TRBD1	CASSPRTGPLEQEAFF	TGTGCCAGCAGCCCTAGGACAGGCCCACTTGAGCAGGAAGCTTTCTTT
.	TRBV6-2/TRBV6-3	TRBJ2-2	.	CASSYRSNTGELFF	TGTGCCAGCAGTTACAGAAGCAACACCGGGGAGCTGTTTTTT
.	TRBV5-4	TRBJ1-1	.	CASSDATEGNTEAFF	TGTGCCAGCAGCGACGCGACCGAGGGGAACACTGAAGCTTTCTTT
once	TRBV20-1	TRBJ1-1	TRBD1	CSASADRGPLNTEAFF	TGCAGTGCTAGTGCGGACAGGGGACCGCTGAACACTGAAGCTTTCTTT
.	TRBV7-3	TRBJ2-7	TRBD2	CASSQTSGGEQYF	TGTGCCAGCAGCCAGACTAGCGGGGGCGAGCAGTACTTC
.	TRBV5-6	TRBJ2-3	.	CASSDLRRQSTDTQYF	TGTGCCAGCAGCGACTTACGCAGACAGAGCACAGATACGCAGTATTTT
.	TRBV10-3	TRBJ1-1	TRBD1	CAISESGQKSSTEAFF	TGTGCCATCAGTGAGTCGGGACAGAAGAGTAGCACTGAAGCTTTCTTT
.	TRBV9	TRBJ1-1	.	CASSVSQGNTEAFF	TGTGCCAGCAGCGTCTCCCAGGGGAACACTGAAGCTTTCTTT
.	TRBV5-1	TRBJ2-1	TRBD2	CASTTSSGEYNEQFF	TGCGCCAGCACTACGTCAAGCGGGGAATACAATGAGCAGTTCTTC
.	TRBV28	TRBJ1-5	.	CASSAQGFQPQHF	TGTGCCAGCAGTGCGCAGGGTTTCCAGCCCCAGCATTTT
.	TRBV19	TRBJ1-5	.	CASKVGPGQPQHF	TGTGCCAGTAAGGTGGGGCCCGGGCAGCCCCAGCATTTT
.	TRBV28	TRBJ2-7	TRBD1	CASRWTGTYEQYF	TGTGCCAGCCGCTGGACAGGGACCTACGAGCAGTACTTC
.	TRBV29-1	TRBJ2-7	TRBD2	CSARTSGTYEQYF	TGCAGCGCCAGGACTAGCGGGACCTACGAGCAGTACTTC